Following are 14 T cell receptor beta chains from one sample sequenced in a study of patients and donors after allogeneic stem cell transplantation. TCRdb fed the RT-PCR reads into MiXCR, producing one record per CDR3 protein. The sample records about 960,000 distinct CDR3 sequences, roughly 17% being singletons. Sequencing was carried out using blood, either unsorted or a sorted T cell fraction (not recorded which). The source is a human donor who was either an allogeneic HSCT recipient or a stem cell or donor lymphocyte infusion donor (not recorded which). It is not recorded whose cells these are; they may come from a transplant donor.

In this sample, this clonotype turned up a few times. The chain couples TRBV7-9 to TRBJ2-2, with D perhaps TRBD1 (5 bases). CDR3 size: 12 residues. The germline gives CDR1 SEHNR, CDR2 FQNEAQ (reference sequence). V dropped 10 bases and J dropped 4 bases, with 10 bases sitting between them. CDR3 protein: CAITRGTGELFF. The CDR3 DNA follows: TGTGCCATAACAAGGGGCACCGGGGAGCTGTTTTTT. The variable domain in full, with the rest retrieved from reference TRBV7-9 and TRBJ2-2, is DTGVSQNPRHKITKRGQNVTFRCDPISEHNRLYWYRQTLGQGPEFLTYFQNEAQLEKSRLLSDRFSAERPKGSFSTLEIQRTEQGDSAMYLCAITRGTGELFFGEGSRLTVL.

The CDR3 sequence is CASSERQGNQPQHF. The DNA for the CDR3 is TGTGCCAGCAGTGAGAGGCAGGGAAATCAGCCCCAGCATTTT. The rearrangement links TRBV2 to TRBJ1-5, with D perhaps matching TRBD1 (5 bases). From germline, CDR1 is SNHLY and CDR2 FYNNEI. The CDR3 sequence is 14 residues long. The ends were cut back, 3 bases at V and 4 bases at J, with 10 bases in the middle.

This chain links TRBV12-3 or TRBV12-4 with TRBJ1-1; D is uncertain. V gave up 3 bases and J gave up 5 bases, with 10 bases separating them. The CDR3 sequence is 13 residues long. CDR3 nucleotide sequence: TGTGCCAGCAGTTTGCAGTTCAGGACTGAAGCTTTCTTT. This codes for CASSLQFRTEAFF.

The table lists this clonotype with a few counts. The chain couples TRBV12-3 or TRBV12-4 to TRBJ2-1; the match to TRBD1 covers 9 bases. The CDR3 length is 16 residues. The ends lost 5 bases at V and 8 bases at J; junction bases unmatched: 13. CDR3 protein: CASSRPGQGKGHEQFF. DNA for the CDR3: TGTGCCAGCAGTCGACCGGGACAGGGTAAGGGCCATGAGCAGTTCTTC.

This clonotype turned up a few times. The chain links TRBV7-9 to TRBJ1-5; a possible D gene is TRBD1 (5 bases). Trimming left V 1 base short and J 3 bases short, with 13 bases between. Germline-derived CDR1 and CDR2 are SEHNR and FQNEAQ (reference sequence). There are 16 residues in the CDR3. This chain's CDR3 is CASSLVLRQNNQPQHF. The CDR3 DNA reads TGTGCCAGCAGCTTAGTCCTCAGACAGAACAATCAGCCCCAGCATTTT. The full variable domain, its missing parts supplied by reference TRBV7-9 and TRBJ1-5, is DTGVSQNPRHKITKRGQNVTFRCDPISEHNRLYWYRQTLGQGPEFLTYFQNEAQLEKSRLLSDRFSAERPKGSFSTLEIQRTEQGDSAMYLCASSLVLRQNNQPQHFGDGTRLSIL.

In this sample, this clonotype turned up a few times. V is TRBV29-1 and J is TRBJ2-2; unclear D gene. Germline values: CDR1 SQVTM, CDR2 ANQGSEA. This CDR3 comprises 11 residues. DNA of the CDR3: TGCAGTGTGGGTAGTCCCGGGGAGCTGTTTTTT. Translated, it gives CSVGSPGELFF.

The J gene is TRBJ2-1, the V gene TRBV5-5, with 10 bases aligning to TRBD2. The CDR3 runs 16 residues. The V gene's germline CDR1 is SGHKS and CDR2 YYEKEE (reference sequence). J gave up 4 bases and V 0 bases, and 4 bases lay outside the gene matches. The CDR3 bases are TGTGCCAGCAGCTTGGTGCCTAGCGGGGGTTACAATGAGCAGTTCTTC. Translation: CASSLVPSGGYNEQFF.

This clonotype has just a few counts. The rearrangement joins TRBV20-1 to TRBJ2-3; D is possibly TRBD1 or TRBD2 (5 bases each). CDR1 is DFQATT, CDR2 SNEGSKA, per germline (reference sequence). V lost 0 bases and J lost 2, with 12 bases in between. The CDR3 length is 15 residues. CDR3 DNA: TGCAGTGCTAGAGAATGGGGGTCTAACACAGATACGCAGTATTTT. It yields the protein CSAREWGSNTDTQYF.

The chain couples TRBV20-1 to TRBJ2-4; D call uncertain. Germline V gene sequence: CDR1 DFQATT, CDR2 SNEGSKA (reference sequence). This CDR3 is 13 amino acids long. With 6 bases removed from V and 0 bases from J, the gap between germline ends came to 9 bases. The CDR3 nucleotides read TGCAGTGCGGCAGATATAGCCAAAAACATTCAGTACTTC. Its protein is CSAADIAKNIQYF.

V gene TRBV29-1 combines with J gene TRBJ2-7; D is perhaps TRBD1 (6 bases). The CDR3 runs to 12 residues. CDR1 and CDR2 (germline): SQVTM, ANQGSEA. Deletions cut 7 bases from V and 2 bases from J, with 12 bases between. The CDR3 bases are TGCAGCGGCGCCAGGGGAACCTACGAGCAGTACTTC. This translates into CSGARGTYEQYF.

The CDR3 DNA follows: TGCAGTGCCCAAGGGGACAGGGCTTTGTACGAGCAGTACTTC. Its protein product is CSAQGDRALYEQYF. This chain connects TRBV20-1 to TRBJ2-7; 9 positions agree with TRBD1. The length of the CDR3 is 14 residues. Per germline, CDR1 DFQATT and CDR2 SNEGSKA (reference sequence). The V segment lost 6 bases and the J segment 4 bases; nucleotides outside the gene matches: 10.

The chain is built from TRBV7-3 and TRBJ2-2; 9 bases line up with TRBD1. The CDR3 runs to 14 residues. Germline CDR1 reads SGHTA; CDR2 reads FQGTGA. Unmatched junction bases numbered 4, after V lost 7 bases and J lost 4 bases. The DNA for the CDR3 is TGTGCCAGCAAAAAGGACAGGGGCACCGGGGAGCTGTTTTTT. Encoded protein: CASKKDRGTGELFF.

This clonotype was seen repeatedly, ten times or more. The rearrangement links TRBV12-3 or TRBV12-4 to TRBJ1-1; possible D gene TRBD1, 5 bases. Trimming took off 6 bases at V and 5 bases at J, with 16 bases between the two ends. The CDR3 spans 14 residues. CDR3 in DNA: TGTGCCAGCAGCTTTAGGACGGAGGGGACTGAAGCTTTCTTT. The encoded protein is CASSFRTEGTEAFF.

The chain uses TRBV9 and TRBJ2-2, with no clear D. The CDR3 contains 13 residues. The germline V gene encodes CDR1 SGDLS and CDR2 YYNGEE. Between the trimmed V and J ends, which lost 0 bases and 6 bases, there was a span of 6 bases. The CDR3, as DNA: TGTGCCAGCAGCGTAGCGGTTGCCGGGGAGCTGTTTTTT. As protein: CASSVAVAGELFF.